This TCR beta chain was identified during a study of blood T cells in healthy people across ages. A second PCR of about 7 to 12 cycles used a sample-barcoded 5' primer and a J-beta primer mix. Each CDR3 protein gets one entry after TCRdb re-called the 5' RACE reads with MiXCR. Seen here are under 800,000 distinct CDR3 sequences, 20% to 25% observed once, and the top ten hold about 3.6%. The CDR3 covers 15 residues. Germline V gene lookup returns CDR1 KGHSH and CDR2 LQKENI. V lost 3 bases to trimming and J lost 5 bases; unmatched junction nucleotides: 9. The clonotype originates from a man aged 70 or older in good health. Sequencing was carried out using blood. The chain uses TRBV18 and TRBJ2-7; 8 nucleotides line up with TRBD2. As DNA, the CDR3 is TGTGCCAGCTCACCGGGCGGGGGGTCTGGCCACGAGCAGTACTTC. Protein sequence: CASSPGGGSGHEQYF.